This TCR beta chain was identified during a study of regulatory T cells in long-lasting Graves disease. A word on this clonotype: Antigen unknown.

The V gene lost 4 bases and the J gene lost 6 bases, with 10 bases spanning the gap. Germline V gives CDR1 SGHRS, CDR2 YFSETQ. CDR3 length: 13 amino acids. As to time point: newly diagnosed GD, antithyroid drugs for less than 3 months. PBMC RNA served as the TCR library source. Findings and caveats of the study: Persistent disease showed a preference for TRBV28, TRBJ1-2 and TRBJ2-5.

HTBI primers from iRepertoire and Arm-PCR of CDR3 regions yielded the TCR beta libraries. Original data processing: Roughly 65 TRBV and some 15 TRBJ segments were identified across samples. Each CDR3 protein gets one entry after TCRdb re-called the multiplex PCR reads with MiXCR. TCRdb assigned the V and J calls; the authors' analysis was not used. The sample records under 700,000 distinct CDR3 sequences, 16% being singletons. These data also featured in a second study, about T cells in Graves' hyperthyroidism and ophthalmopathy.

This TCR derives from a woman aged 40 to 65 with Graves disease. This chain uses TRBV5-1 with TRBJ1-4; D is possibly TRBD1 (6 bases). The sequences come from peripheral blood mononuclear cells (PBMCs), collected at new diagnosis, from a patient treated with antithyroid drugs. For the CDR3, the DNA is TGCGCCAGCAGCGGAGGGGGTCATGAAAAACTGTTTTTT. It codes for CASSGGGHEKLFF.